This is a list of T cell receptor beta chains from one sample in a study of graft-versus-host responses after intestinal transplantation. No antigen has been assigned to these receptors. Assay used: immunoSEQ multiplex PCR; TCRdb lists only in-frame clones, some missing. Of 100,000 or so clones listed, 91% are singletons. This sample comprised unstimulated CD4+ T cells sorted from spleen or lymph node cells, obtained before transplant. The receptors stem from a human donor who was the organ donor for an intestinal transplant. Each CDR3 is given with its conserved first and last residue. A D gene is named only where the DNA matches it firmly. Where a row states a size, it is once, few, many or the class of an expanded clone; other rows omit it.

clone_size	v_call	d_call	j_call	cdr3_nt	cdr3_aa
NA	TRBV28	TRBD2	TRBJ2-1	TGTGCCAGTGGTGGACTAGCGGGGGACAATGAGCAGTTCTTC	CASGGLAGDNEQFF
NA	TRBV9	TRBD1	TRBJ2-7	TGTGCCAGCAGCGTAGAGGACAGGTCCTACGAGCAGTACTTC	CASSVEDRSYEQYF
NA	TRBV9	NA	TRBJ2-1	TGTGCCAGCAGCGGACTACAGCGGTCCAATGAGCAGTTCTTC	CASSGLQRSNEQFF
NA	TRBV7-3	NA	TRBJ1-2	TGTGCCAGCAGTCATGGACAGTTGAATAGAGACTATGGCTACACCTTC	CASSHGQLNRDYGYTF
NA	TRBV7-9	TRBD1	TRBJ1-2	TGTGCCAGCAGCGTCCGGGACAGGGAGAGATATGGCTACACCTTC	CASSVRDRERYGYTF
NA	TRBV9	TRBD1	TRBJ2-7	TGTGCCAGCAGCCTCGGGGGGACAGGGTGGTACGAGCAGTACTTC	CASSLGGTGWYEQYF
NA	TRBV19	TRBD2	TRBJ2-2	TGTGCCAGTAGTATCGATACGGGACTAGCGAACACCGGGGAGCTGTTTTTT	CASSIDTGLANTGELFF
NA	TRBV7-2	NA	TRBJ2-4	TGTGCCAGCAGCACACTACTAGCCAAAAACATTCAGTACTTC	CASSTLLAKNIQYF
NA	TRBV6-1	NA	TRBJ1-5	TGTGCCAATTCCCCTACAGGGATGGGTCAGCCCCAGCATTTT	CANSPTGMGQPQHF
NA	TRBV6-5	NA	TRBJ1-1	TGTGCCAGCAGTCGAGGAATGAACACTGAAGCTTTCTTT	CASSRGMNTEAFF
NA	TRBV29-1	TRBD1	TRBJ1-5	TGCAGCGTGATACAGGGGAAAGATCAGCCCCAGCATTTT	CSVIQGKDQPQHF
NA	TRBV7-3	TRBD1	TRBJ2-3	TGTGCCAGCAGCCGTAGGGGGCGACCTAGCACAGATACGCAGTATTTT	CASSRRGRPSTDTQYF
NA	TRBV2	NA	TRBJ2-2	TGTGCCAGCAGTGAAGGGCAGGGGTTTAGCACCGGGGAGCTGTTTTTT	CASSEGQGFSTGELFF
NA	TRBV5-1	NA	TRBJ2-1	TGCGCCAGCAGCGGGGGCCGGAATGAGCAGTTCTTC	CASSGGRNEQFF
once	TRBV30	NA	TRBJ2-5	TGTGCCTGGAGTGCCGGGTCGGTGGAGACCCAGTACTTC	CAWSAGSVETQYF
NA	TRBV14	NA	TRBJ2-3	TGTGCCAGCAGAGACACAGGCACAGATACGCAGTATTTT	CASRDTGTDTQYF
NA	TRBV7-3	TRBD2	TRBJ2-6	TGTGCCAGCAGCCCAAGACTAGCGGGGGGGCGGACTGGGGCCAACGTCCTGACTTTC	CASSPRLAGGRTGANVLTF
NA	TRBV7-8	NA	TRBJ1-5	TGTGCCAGCAGCTTTGGGCAGCTACAGCCCCAGCATTTT	CASSFGQLQPQHF
NA	TRBV18	TRBD2	TRBJ2-1	TGTGCCAGCTCACCACAGCGGGGGGGCTCCTACAATGAGCAGTTCTTC	CASSPQRGGSYNEQFF
NA	TRBV7-3	NA	TRBJ1-1	TGTGCCAGCAGCCTCAAACCCGGGACTGAAGCTTTCTTT	CASSLKPGTEAFF
once	TRBV25-1	NA	TRBJ1-1	TGTGCCAGCAGTGGATATGGGTTTGGGGGCTCGGCTTTCTTT	CASSGYGFGGSAFF
NA	TRBV9	TRBD1	TRBJ2-3	TGTGCCAGCAGCCTCTCCGGGACAGGGGGCTTTTCAGATACGCAGTATTTT	CASSLSGTGGFSDTQYF
NA	TRBV5-1	NA	TRBJ2-2	TGCGCCAGCAGCTTGGGAGTTTGGGCGTACGGCACGAACACCGGGGAGCTGTTTTTT	CASSLGVWAYGTNTGELFF
NA	TRBV4-2	NA	TRBJ2-7	TGTGCCAGCAGCCCCCCCCTGAGAGGCGAGCAGTACTTC	CASSPPLRGEQYF
NA	TRBV4-1	TRBD1	TRBJ2-7	TGCGCCAGCAGCCAACAGACAGGGGGCTCATACGAGCAGTACTTC	CASSQQTGGSYEQYF
once	TRBV9	TRBD1	TRBJ1-6	TGTGCCAGCAGCCCGACAGGGGGTAATTCACCCCTCCACTTT	CASSPTGGNSPLHF
NA	TRBV5-5	TRBD1	TRBJ2-7	TGTGCCAGCAGCTTTCGACAGGGGTCAACCTACGAGCAGTACTTC	CASSFRQGSTYEQYF
NA	TRBV5-1	NA	TRBJ2-2	TGCGCCAGCGGCCATTTCACCGGGGAGCTGTTTTTT	CASGHFTGELFF
NA	TRBV4-2	NA	TRBJ2-7	TGTGCCAGCAGCCAAGATGAACAGGGCGCTACCTACGAGCAGTACTTC	CASSQDEQGATYEQYF
NA	TRBV5-1	TRBD1	TRBJ1-6	TGCGCCAGCAGCTTGCGGGACAGCTCCTATAATTCACCCCTCCACTTT	CASSLRDSSYNSPLHF
once	TRBV5-6	TRBD1	TRBJ1-2	TGTGCCAGCAGCGGGGCCGTGTCAGGGGGCCGCATTGGCTACACCTTC	CASSGAVSGGRIGYTF
NA	TRBV15	NA	TRBJ1-6	TGTGCCACCAGCAGAGAACTAATCGGGTCACCCCTCCACTTT	CATSRELIGSPLHF
NA	TRBV27	TRBD2	TRBJ2-1	TGTGCCAGCAGTTTAACTAGCGGGGGGGCCTATGAGCAGTTCTTC	CASSLTSGGAYEQFF
NA	TRBV5-1	TRBD2	TRBJ2-3	TGCGCCAGCAGCGGCCGGGGGGACACAGATACGCAGTATTTT	CASSGRGDTDTQYF
NA	TRBV28	TRBD2	TRBJ2-1	TGTGCCAGCAGAGCTGGGGGACTACCCGGCGGCAATGAGCAGTTCTTC	CASRAGGLPGGNEQFF
NA	TRBV4-2	TRBD1	TRBJ1-1	TGTGCCAGCAGCCAACCCGGGGCAGGGGGCACTGAAGCTTTCTTT	CASSQPGAGGTEAFF
NA	TRBV7-9	NA	TRBJ2-5	TGTGCCAGCAGCTTAGACAGGACGAACCAAGAGACCCAGTACTTC	CASSLDRTNQETQYF
NA	TRBV4-3	NA	TRBJ2-7	TGCGCCAGCAGCCAAGATCTCGGGGGTTACGAGCAGTACTTC	CASSQDLGGYEQYF
NA	TRBV7-2	NA	TRBJ1-1	TGTGCCAGCAGCTTGTTCCAGATGAACACTGAAGCTTTCTTT	CASSLFQMNTEAFF
NA	TRBV25-1	NA	TRBJ2-1	TGTGCCAGCAGTGATGGGAGACACCGGTACAATGAGCAGTTCTTC	CASSDGRHRYNEQFF
NA	TRBV19	NA	TRBJ1-1	TGTGCCAGTAGTACCCACCGGGGGGTTAACACTGAAGCTTTCTTT	CASSTHRGVNTEAFF
few	TRBV7-9	NA	TRBJ1-4	TGTGCCAGCAGCCTTGGGGCTGAAAAACTGTTTTTT	CASSLGAEKLFF
NA	TRBV5-1	NA	TRBJ2-5	TGCGCCAGCAGGGAGGCTCTGGAGACCCAGTACTTC	CASREALETQYF
few	TRBV7-3	NA	TRBJ2-2	TGTGCCAGCAGGTTACTAGGCGGGGAGCTGTTTTTT	CASRLLGGELFF
NA	TRBV18	NA	TRBJ1-5	TGTGCCAGCTCACCGGGAGGGGGGAGTAATCAGCCCCAGCATTTT	CASSPGGGSNQPQHF
NA	TRBV2	NA	TRBJ2-6	TGTGCCAGTACAGGTTCCCTCTCTGGGGCCAACGTCCTGACTTTC	CASTGSLSGANVLTF
NA	TRBV7-2	TRBD1	TRBJ2-7	TGTGCCAGCAGCTTAGCCGGGACAGGAAGTTCCTACGAGCAGTACTTC	CASSLAGTGSSYEQYF
NA	TRBV18	NA	TRBJ1-1	TGTGCCAGCTCACCTCGGACTCTGGGTGGGGCTTTCTTT	CASSPRTLGGAFF
NA	TRBV6-5	TRBD1	TRBJ2-7	TGTGCCAGCAGCAGACAGGGGGTGGACTCCTACGAGCAGTACTTC	CASSRQGVDSYEQYF
NA	TRBV12-5	TRBD1	TRBJ2-7	TGTGCTAGTGGTTTGGTAGTAGACAGGGTGGGCTACGAGCAGTACTTC	CASGLVVDRVGYEQYF
NA	TRBV27	NA	TRBJ2-5	TGTGCCAGCAGTGGGGGCCAGGGACAACCATACCAAGAGACCCAGTACTTC	CASSGGQGQPYQETQYF
once	TRBV14	NA	TRBJ1-5	TGTGCCAGCAGCCAGAGGGGGGGAAATCAGCCCCAGCATTTT	CASSQRGGNQPQHF
NA	TRBV6-1	TRBD1	TRBJ2-2	TGTGCCAGCAGTGCCGGGACAGGGAACACCGGGGAGCTGTTTTTT	CASSAGTGNTGELFF
NA	TRBV23-1	NA	TRBJ2-2	TGCGCCAGCAGTCAATCACCGACAGGGAACACCGGGGAGCTGTTTTTT	CASSQSPTGNTGELFF
NA	TRBV21-1	NA	TRBJ1-2	TGTGCCAGCAGCAGTATAGCAGGGGGCAACTATGGCTACACCTTC	CASSSIAGGNYGYTF
NA	TRBV4-2	TRBD2	TRBJ2-5	TGTGCCAGCAGCCGCCGGGTAGCGGGAGACGAGACCCAGTACTTC	CASSRRVAGDETQYF
NA	TRBV11-1	TRBD2	TRBJ2-5	TGTGCCAGCAGCACCCTCGCGGGGGGGTACCAAGAGACCCAGTACTTC	CASSTLAGGYQETQYF